This TCR beta chain was sequenced during a study of cytomegalovirus exposure and HLA in healthy donors. Amplification used 60 Vbeta primers and 13 Jbeta primers. Data came from immunoSEQ multiplex PCR; TCRdb stores just in-frame clones and leaves some out. The sample carries about 200,000 clones, about four fifths recorded once. The ends lost 0 bases at V and 3 bases at J; junction bases unmatched: 9. The CDR3 sequence is 19 residues long. CDR1 is LGHNA, CDR2 YNFKEQ, per germline. This rearrangement joins TRBV4-2 to TRBJ2-7, with 15 bases lining up with TRBD2. The sequenced material came from PBMCs. The source is a man aged 25 to 40 in good health and CMV-seronegative. The CDR3: CASSQDLGTSGGSYYEQYF. Here the CDR3 DNA reads TGTGCCAGCAGCCAAGATCTTGGGACTAGCGGGGGGAGTTACTACGAGCAGTACTTC.